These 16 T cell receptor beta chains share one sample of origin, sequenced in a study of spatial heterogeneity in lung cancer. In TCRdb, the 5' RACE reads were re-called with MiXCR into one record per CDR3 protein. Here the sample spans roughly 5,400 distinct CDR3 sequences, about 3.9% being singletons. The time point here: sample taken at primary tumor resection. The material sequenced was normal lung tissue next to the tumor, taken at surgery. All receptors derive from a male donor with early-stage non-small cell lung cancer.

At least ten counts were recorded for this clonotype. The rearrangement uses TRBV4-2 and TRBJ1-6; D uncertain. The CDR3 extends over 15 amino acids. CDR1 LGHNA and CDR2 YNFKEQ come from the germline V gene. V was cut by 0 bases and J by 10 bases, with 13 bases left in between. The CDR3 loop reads CASSQDPYPESPLHF. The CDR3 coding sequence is TGTGCCAGCAGCCAAGATCCCTATCCGGAGTCACCCCTCCACTTT.

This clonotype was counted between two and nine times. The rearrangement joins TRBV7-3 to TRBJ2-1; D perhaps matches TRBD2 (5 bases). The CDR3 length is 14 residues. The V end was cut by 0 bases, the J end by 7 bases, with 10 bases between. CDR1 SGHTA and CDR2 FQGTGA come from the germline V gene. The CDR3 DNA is TGTGCCAGCAGCTTAACGGGAGAAGGTAATGAGCAGTTCTTC. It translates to CASSLTGEGNEQFF.

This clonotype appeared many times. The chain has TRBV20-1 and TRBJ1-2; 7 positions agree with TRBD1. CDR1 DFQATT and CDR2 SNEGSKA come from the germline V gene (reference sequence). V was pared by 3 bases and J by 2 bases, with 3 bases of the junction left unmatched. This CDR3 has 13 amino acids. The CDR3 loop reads CSASGTENYGYTF. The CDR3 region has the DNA TGCAGTGCTAGTGGGACAGAAAACTATGGCTACACCTTC.

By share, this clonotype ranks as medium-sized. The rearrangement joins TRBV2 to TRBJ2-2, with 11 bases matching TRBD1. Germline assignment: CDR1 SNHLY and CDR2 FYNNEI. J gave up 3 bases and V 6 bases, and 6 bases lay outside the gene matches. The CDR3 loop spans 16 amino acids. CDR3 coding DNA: TGTGCCAGCAGGTCCGGACAGGGGGCCTACACCGGGGAGCTGTTTTTT. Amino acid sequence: CASRSGQGAYTGELFF. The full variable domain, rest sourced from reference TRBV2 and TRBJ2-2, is EPEVTQTPSHQVTQMGQEVILRCVPISNHLYFYWYRQILGQKVEFLVSFYNNEISEKSEIFDDQFSVERPDGSNFTLKIRSTKLEDSAMYFCASRSGQGAYTGELFFGEGSRLTVL.

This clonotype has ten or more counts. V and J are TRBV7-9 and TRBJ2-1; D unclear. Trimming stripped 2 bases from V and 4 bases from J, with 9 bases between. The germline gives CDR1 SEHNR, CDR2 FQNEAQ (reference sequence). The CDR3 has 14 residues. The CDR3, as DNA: TGTGCCAGCAGCTTAAGTAACCGTTACAATGAGCAGTTCTTC. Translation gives CASSLSNRYNEQFF.

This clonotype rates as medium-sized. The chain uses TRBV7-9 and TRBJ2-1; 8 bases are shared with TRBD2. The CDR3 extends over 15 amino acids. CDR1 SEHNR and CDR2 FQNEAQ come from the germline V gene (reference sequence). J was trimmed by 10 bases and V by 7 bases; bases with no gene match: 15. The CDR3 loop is CASKMTEGTGGEQFF. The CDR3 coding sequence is TGTGCCAGCAAAATGACAGAAGGGACGGGGGGGGAGCAGTTCTTC.

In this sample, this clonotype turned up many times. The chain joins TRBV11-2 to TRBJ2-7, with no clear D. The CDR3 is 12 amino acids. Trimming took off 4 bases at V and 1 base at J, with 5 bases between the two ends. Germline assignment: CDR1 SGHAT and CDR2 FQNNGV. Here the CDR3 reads CASSYISYEQYF. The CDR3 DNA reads TGTGCCAGCAGCTACATATCCTACGAGCAGTACTTC.

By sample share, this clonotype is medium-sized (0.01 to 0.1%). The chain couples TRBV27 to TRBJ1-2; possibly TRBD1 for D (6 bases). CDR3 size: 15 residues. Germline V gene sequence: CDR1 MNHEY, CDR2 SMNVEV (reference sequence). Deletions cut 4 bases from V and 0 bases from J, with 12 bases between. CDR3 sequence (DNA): TGTGCCAGCAGTTCCCGGGAGGGGGCTAACTATGGCTACACCTTC. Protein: CASSSREGANYGYTF.

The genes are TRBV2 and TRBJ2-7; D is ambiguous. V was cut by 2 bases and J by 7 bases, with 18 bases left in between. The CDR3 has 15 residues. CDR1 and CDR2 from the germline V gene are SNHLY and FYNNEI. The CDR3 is CASSERSGSSLEQYF. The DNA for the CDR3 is TGTGCCAGCAGTGAAAGGTCCGGGTCCTCCCTGGAGCAGTACTTC.

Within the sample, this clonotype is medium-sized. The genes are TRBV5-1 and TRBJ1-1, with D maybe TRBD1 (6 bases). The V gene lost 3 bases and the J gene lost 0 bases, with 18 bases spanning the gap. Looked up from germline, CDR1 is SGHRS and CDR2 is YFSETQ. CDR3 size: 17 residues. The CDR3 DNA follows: TGCGCCAGCAGCTGGAGTGGGGGGCCCCCTATGAACACTGAAGCTTTCTTT. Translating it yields CASSWSGGPPMNTEAFF.

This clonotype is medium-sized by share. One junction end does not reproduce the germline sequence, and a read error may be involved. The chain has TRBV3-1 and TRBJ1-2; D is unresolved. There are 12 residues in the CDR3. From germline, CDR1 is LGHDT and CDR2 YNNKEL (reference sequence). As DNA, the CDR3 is TGTGCCAGCAGCCAAAATCGTAAGCAAGCCTTCTTC. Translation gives CASSQNRKQAFF.

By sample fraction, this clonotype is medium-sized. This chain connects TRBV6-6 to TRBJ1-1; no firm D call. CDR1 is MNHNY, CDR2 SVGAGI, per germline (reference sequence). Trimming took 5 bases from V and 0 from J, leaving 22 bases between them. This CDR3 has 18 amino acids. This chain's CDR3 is CASSPPGLLSGMNTEAFF. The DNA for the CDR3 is TGTGCCAGCAGTCCCCCGGGCCTATTGTCTGGCATGAACACTGAAGCTTTCTTT.

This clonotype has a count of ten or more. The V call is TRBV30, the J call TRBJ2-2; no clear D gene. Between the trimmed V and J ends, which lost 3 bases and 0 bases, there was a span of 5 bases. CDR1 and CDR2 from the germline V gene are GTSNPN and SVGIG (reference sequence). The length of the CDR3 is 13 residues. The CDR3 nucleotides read TGTGCCTGGAGGACACCGAACACCGGGGAGCTGTTTTTT. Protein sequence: CAWRTPNTGELFF.

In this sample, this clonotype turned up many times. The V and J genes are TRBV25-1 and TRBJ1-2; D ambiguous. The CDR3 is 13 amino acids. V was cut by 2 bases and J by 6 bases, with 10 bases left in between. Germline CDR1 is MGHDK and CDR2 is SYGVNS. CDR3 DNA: TGTGCCAGCAGTGAAGGGAGAAGGGATGGCTACACCTTC. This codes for CASSEGRRDGYTF.

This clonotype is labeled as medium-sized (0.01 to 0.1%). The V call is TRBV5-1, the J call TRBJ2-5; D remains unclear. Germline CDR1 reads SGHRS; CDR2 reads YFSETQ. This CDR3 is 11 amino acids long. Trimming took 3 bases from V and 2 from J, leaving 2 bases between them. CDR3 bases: TGCGCCAGCAGCTCTCAAGAGACCCAGTACTTC. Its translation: CASSSQETQYF.

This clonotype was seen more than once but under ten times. The CDR3 DNA is TGCAGTGCAAGGCCGGAGGGACAGGGGTCTTTGGGGGAACTGTTTTTT. Protein sequence: CSARPEGQGSLGELFF. The chain carries TRBV20-1 and TRBJ1-4; TRBD1 matches at 10 bases. The length of the CDR3 is 16 residues. V lost 6 bases, J lost 12 bases, and 19 bases stayed unmatched. Germline CDR1 reads DFQATT; CDR2 reads SNEGSKA (reference sequence).